The 15 T cell receptor beta chains reported below all come from one sample, sequenced in a study of OX40 agonist ivuxolimab in advanced cancers. Generated by immunoSEQ multiplex PCR, the TCRdb table keeps only in-frame clones and is missing some. Of under 95,000 clones in the sample, roughly 83% were seen once. The specimen was CD4+ or CD8+ T cells sorted from blood, collected in a trial of the OX40 agonist ivuxolimab. These receptors all stem from an adult with an advanced solid tumor such as melanoma, head and neck, liver or kidney cancer.

This chain uses TRBV13 with TRBJ2-6; D not certain. Germline CDR1 reads PRHDT; CDR2 reads FYEKMQ (reference sequence). V was trimmed by 6 bases and J by 2 bases, leaving 11 bases between them. This CDR3 spans 15 amino acids. CDR3 residues: CASSPRVAGANVLTF. CDR3 DNA sequence: TGTGCCAGCAGTCCCAGAGTTGCTGGGGCCAACGTCCTGACTTTC.

The chain joins TRBV10-3 to TRBJ1-1, with TRBD1 matching 8 bases. Trimming took 6 bases from V and 7 from J; bases not matched to a gene: 7. Germline V gives CDR1 ENHRY, CDR2 SYGVKD. The length of the CDR3 is 13 residues. The CDR3 reads CAISDRGGDEAFF. DNA of the CDR3: TGTGCCATCAGCGACAGGGGAGGGGATGAAGCTTTCTTT.

The genes are TRBV2 and TRBJ2-3; D unclear. The V gene's germline CDR1 is SNHLY and CDR2 FYNNEI. This CDR3 contains 15 residues. The germline V and J ends were trimmed by 8 bases and 0 bases, with 15 bases remaining between them. CDR3 nucleotides: TGTGCCAGCTCCCCAGGCGGCCTCAGCACAGATACGCAGTATTTT. This sequence encodes CASSPGGLSTDTQYF.

J is TRBJ2-1 and V is TRBV6-5; 9 nucleotides match TRBD1. The CDR3 has 13 amino acids. Germline-derived CDR1 and CDR2 are MNHEY and SVGAGI. Losses at the gene ends were 6 bases for V and 9 bases for J; bases not matched to a gene: 6. The DNA of the CDR3 is TGTGCCAGCAGCCGGACAGGGGTTGGTGAGCAGTTCTTC. It translates to CASSRTGVGEQFF.

For the CDR3, the DNA is TGCAGTGCTAGAGTAGATACGCAGTATTTT. Its protein product is CSARVDTQYF. The chain is built from TRBV20-1 and TRBJ2-3, with D uncertain. CDR3 size: 10 residues. Germline loops: CDR1 DFQATT, CDR2 SNEGSKA (reference sequence). V was shortened by 1 base and J by 5 bases, with 1 base between the two germline ends.

The genes are TRBV29-1 and TRBJ1-4, with D maybe TRBD1 (6 bases). Trimming left V 4 bases short and J 2 bases short, with 11 bases between. The CDR3 consists of 14 residues. Germline V gene lookup returns CDR1 SQVTM and CDR2 ANQGSEA. DNA for the CDR3: TGCAGCGTTGGGGATCAGGGGACTAATGAAAAACTGTTTTTT. This gives the protein CSVGDQGTNEKLFF.

The gene calls are TRBV29-1 and TRBJ2-5; 10 bases match TRBD2. The ends lost 6 bases at V and 5 bases at J; junction bases unmatched: 9. Germline V gene sequence: CDR1 SQVTM, CDR2 ANQGSEA. The CDR3 sequence is 14 residues long. The CDR3 loop reads CSVEKAGGWETQYF. CDR3 coding DNA: TGCAGCGTAGAAAAAGCGGGAGGGTGGGAGACCCAGTACTTC. The variable domain in full, completed from reference TRBV29-1 and TRBJ2-5, reads SAVISQKPSRDICQRGTSLTIQCQVDSQVTMMFWYRQQPGQSLTLIATANQGSEATYESGFVIDKFPISRPNLTFSTLTVSNMSPEDSSIYLCSVEKAGGWETQYFGPGTRLLVL.

The chain has TRBV27 and TRBJ1-2; D gene unclear. Trimming removed 6 bases from V and 2 bases from J, with 13 bases in between. The CDR3 is 14 residues long. From germline, CDR1 is MNHEY and CDR2 SMNVEV (reference sequence). CDR3 sequence (DNA): TGTGCCAGCAGCCTCGTTGGAGGGAACTATGGCTACACCTTC. This translates into CASSLVGGNYGYTF.

The CDR3 nucleotides are TGTGCCAGCAGCTGGGACGAGACCCAGTACTTC. Protein product: CASSWDETQYF. The V and J genes are TRBV7-9 and TRBJ2-5, with D perhaps matching TRBD1 or TRBD2 (5 bases each). The CDR3 is made up of 11 amino acids. With 4 bases removed from V and 5 bases from J, the gap between germline ends came to 5 bases. Germline V gene lookup returns CDR1 SEHNR and CDR2 FQNEAQ (reference sequence).

V usage is TRBV27 and J usage is TRBJ2-2; D unclear. There are 15 residues in the CDR3. Between the trimmed V and J ends, which lost 6 bases and 0 bases, there was a span of 11 bases. Germline-derived CDR1 and CDR2 are MNHEY and SMNVEV (reference sequence). The CDR3 coding sequence is TGTGCCAGCAGCCAATTGGATACGAACACCGGGGAGCTGTTTTTT. Translating gives CASSQLDTNTGELFF.

The chain recombines TRBV5-1 with TRBJ1-1, with D unresolved. V lost 3 bases, J lost 3 bases, and 15 bases lay in between. The CDR3 has 15 amino acids. From germline, CDR1 is SGHRS and CDR2 YFSETQ. The chain's CDR3 is CASSSRNQVHTEAFF. The DNA for the CDR3 is TGCGCCAGCAGCTCAAGAAATCAGGTACACACTGAAGCTTTCTTT.

In regard to this clone: Additional DNA sequences in this sample encode the identical CDR3. This chain links TRBV11-2 with TRBJ1-2, with 10 bases lining up with TRBD1. With 5 bases clipped from V and 6 bases from J, the junction kept 3 bases outside the gene matches. The CDR3 extends over 13 amino acids. Germline lookup yields CDR1 SGHAT and CDR2 FQNNGV. This CDR3 is CASSLGTGDGYTF. The CDR3 bases are TGTGCCAGCAGCCTCGGGACAGGGGATGGCTACACCTTC.

The V and J genes are TRBV5-6 and TRBJ1-1; D might be TRBD1 (5 bases). The CDR3 has 13 residues. Germline CDR1 and CDR2: SGHDT and YYEEEE. V was shortened by 7 bases and J by 8 bases, with 18 bases between the two germline ends. CDR3 region: CASGYGTASEAFF. CDR3 nucleotides: TGTGCCAGCGGGTACGGGACTGCCAGCGAAGCTTTCTTT.

The rearrangement links TRBV7-2 to TRBJ2-4, with 12 bases aligning to TRBD1. This CDR3 has 15 amino acids. The junction had 3 bases not matched to a gene; V was cut back by 4 bases and J by 5 bases. Germline lookup yields CDR1 SGHTA and CDR2 FQGNSA. The CDR3 DNA is TGTGCCAGCAGCTACCGGGACAGGGGGCAAAACATTCAGTACTTC. Translated: CASSYRDRGQNIQYF. Filled out from reference TRBV7-2 and TRBJ2-4, the complete variable domain reads GAGVSQSPSNKVTEKGKDVELRCDPISGHTALYWYRQSLGQGLEFLIYFQGNSAPDKSGLPSDRFSAERTGGSVSTLTIQRTQQEDSAVYLCASSYRDRGQNIQYFGAGTRLSVL.

This chain connects TRBV5-4 to TRBJ1-1, with unresolved D. CDR3 length: 13 amino acids. Trimming shortened V by 4 bases and J by 2 bases, and 9 bases separated the two germline ends. Germline lookup yields CDR1 SGHNT and CDR2 YYREEE (reference sequence). CDR3 DNA: TGTGCCAGCAGCACGGGTGTTAACACTGAAGCTTTCTTT. Amino acid sequence: CASSTGVNTEAFF.